Here is one TCR beta chain with its context. Its antigen remains unidentified. TCRdb redid the calling of the reads with MiXCR, one entry per CDR3 protein. The table has about 830,000 distinct CDR3 sequences, approximately 32% seen once. This entry comes from a study of T cell repertoires in cytomegalovirus infection. Study at large: Public TCR beta signatures marked donors with CMV infection and the matching HLA.

CDR3 length equals 12 residues. From germline, CDR1 is LGHNA and CDR2 YSLEER. Trimming took off 3 bases at V and 5 bases at J, with 4 bases between the two ends. The source is a human donor in good health (CMV status not recorded). Some clones in this sample may be carry-over from other donors' samples. The chain has TRBV4-3 and TRBJ2-2, with D unresolved. Source: cultured CD8+ T cells from PBMCs, taken from culture after CMV antigen stimulation. CDR3 nucleotides: TGCGCCAGCAGCCATATGACCGGGGAGCTGTTTTTT. Amino acid sequence: CASSHMTGELFF.